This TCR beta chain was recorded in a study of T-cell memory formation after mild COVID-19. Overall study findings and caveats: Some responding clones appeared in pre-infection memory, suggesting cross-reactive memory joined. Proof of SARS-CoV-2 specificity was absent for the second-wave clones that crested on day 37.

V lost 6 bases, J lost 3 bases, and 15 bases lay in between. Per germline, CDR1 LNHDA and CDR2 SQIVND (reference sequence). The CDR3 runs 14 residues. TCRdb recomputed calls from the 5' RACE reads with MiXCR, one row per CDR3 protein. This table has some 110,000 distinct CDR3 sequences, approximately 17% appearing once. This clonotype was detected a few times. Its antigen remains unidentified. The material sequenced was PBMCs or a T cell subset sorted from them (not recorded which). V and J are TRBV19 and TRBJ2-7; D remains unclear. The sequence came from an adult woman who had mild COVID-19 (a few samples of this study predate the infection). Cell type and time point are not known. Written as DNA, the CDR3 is TGTGCCAGTAGCATTTTCGGCGGAAACTACGAGCAGTACTTC. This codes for CASSIFGGNYEQYF.